This entry features one TCR beta chain sequence. This specimen belongs to a study of blood T cell repertoires in COVID-19. For the study at large: T cells, B-cell-depleted T cells, or PBMCs provided the cDNA or gDNA that served as material.

The cohort comprised adults aged roughly 18 to 95 years residing in approximately 25 US areas. The recovered donors of Cohort 3 showed two negative PCRs, clearance, or symptom resolution. Profiled with immunoSEQ multiplex PCR; TCRdb holds only in-frame clones, not every one. The sample contains around 290,000 clones, 88% of which appear only once. Germline CDR1 reads MDHEN; CDR2 reads SYDVKM. J gave up 2 bases and V 7 bases, and 5 bases lay outside the gene matches. The CDR3 length is 14 residues. The specimen sequenced was PBMCs or T cells enriched from blood (not recorded which). The V call is TRBV28, the J call TRBJ1-5; 7 nucleotides align to TRBD1. This sequence was found in a woman under 40 who had recovered from COVID-19. Here the CDR3 reads CASIPQGGNQPQHF. CDR3 nucleotides: TGTGCCAGCATCCCCCAGGGGGGCAATCAGCCCCAGCATTTT. The full variable domain, with the rest looked up from reference TRBV28 and TRBJ1-5, is DVKVTQSSRYLVKRTGEKVFLECVQDMDHENMFWYRQDPGLGLRLIYFSYDVKMKEKGDIPEGYSVSREKKERFSLILESASTNQTSMYLCASIPQGGNQPQHFGDGTRLSIL.